This TCR beta chain was captured in a study of blood T cell repertoires in COVID-19. Study background: Samples came from the United States, Italy and Spain, spanning acute and convalescent COVID-19.

Enrolment of Seattle patients took place during active infection, and they were followed longitudinally. V lost 0 bases to trimming and J lost 15 bases, with 16 bases between them. This CDR3 has 13 amino acids. Germline V gene sequence: CDR1 SNHLY, CDR2 FYNNEI. Original analysis: How many nucleated cells were present was estimated from reference gene primer amplification. TCRdb's copy holds only in-frame clones and misses some; the assay was immunoSEQ multiplex PCR. The V and J calls and clone size are taken from that table; D and trimming were inferred from the DNA. Here the sample spans a few hundred thousand clones, 85% to 90% being singletons.

This TCR was recovered from a woman in her thirties or forties with COVID-19, enrolled during active disease. Sequencing was performed on peripheral blood. The rearrangement uses TRBV2 and TRBJ2-3; weak D call: TRBD2 (6 bases). DNA of the CDR3: TGTGCCAGCAGTGAAGCACCCCGGGAGCTCGGTTATTTT. Amino acid sequence: CASSEAPRELGYF.